The sequence of this T cell receptor (beta chain) was determined in a study of identifying expanded T cells in peripheral blood. Findings of the study overall: Across healthy donors, higher total template counts meant significantly greater approximately two-week count variance.

Concerning this clone itself: Its antigen is unknown.

The germline V and J ends were trimmed by 3 bases and 5 bases, with 13 bases remaining between them. CDR3 size: 14 residues. Germline CDR1 MDHEN, CDR2 SYDVKM. Generated by immunoSEQ multiplex PCR, the TCRdb table keeps only in-frame clones and is missing some. The sample holds some 120,000 clones, about 80% seen once. This TCR was recovered from a person aged 18-70 years in good health. Material for sequencing was blood. The chain joins TRBV28 to TRBJ1-2; D is ambiguous. CDR3: CASSLDGRTYGYTF. The CDR3 bases are TGTGCCAGCAGTTTGGACGGGAGAACTTATGGCTACACCTTC.